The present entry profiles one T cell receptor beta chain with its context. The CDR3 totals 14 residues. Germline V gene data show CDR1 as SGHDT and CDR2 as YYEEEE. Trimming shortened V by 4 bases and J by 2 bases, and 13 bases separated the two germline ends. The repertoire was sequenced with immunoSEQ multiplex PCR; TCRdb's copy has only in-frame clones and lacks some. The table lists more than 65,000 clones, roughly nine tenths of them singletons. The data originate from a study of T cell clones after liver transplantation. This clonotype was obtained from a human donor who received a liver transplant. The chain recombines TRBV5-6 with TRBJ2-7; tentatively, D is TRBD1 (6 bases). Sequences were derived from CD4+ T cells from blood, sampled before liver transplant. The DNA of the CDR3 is TGTGCCAGCAGCCTTAGGACAGCTACCTACGAGCAGTACTTC. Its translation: CASSLRTATYEQYF.